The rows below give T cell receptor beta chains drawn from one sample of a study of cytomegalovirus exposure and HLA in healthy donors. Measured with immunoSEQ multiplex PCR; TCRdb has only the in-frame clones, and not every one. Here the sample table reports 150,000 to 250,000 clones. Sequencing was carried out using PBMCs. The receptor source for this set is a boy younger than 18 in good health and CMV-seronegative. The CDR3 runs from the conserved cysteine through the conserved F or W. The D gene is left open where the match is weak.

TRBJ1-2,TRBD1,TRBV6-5,TGTGCCAGCAGTTTGGGGGACAGGGCCGACTACACCTTC,CASSLGDRADYTF
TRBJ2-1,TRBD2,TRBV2,TGTGCCAGCAGTGAGCTGACTAGCGGGGACAATGAGCAGTTCTTC,CASSELTSGDNEQFF
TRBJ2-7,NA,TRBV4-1,TGCGCCAGCAGCCAAGATCAGAGGTTTTACGAGCAGTACTTC,CASSQDQRFYEQYF
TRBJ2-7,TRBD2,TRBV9,TGTGCCAGCAGCGGGGGGACTAGCGGGGACTACGAGCAGTACTTC,CASSGGTSGDYEQYF
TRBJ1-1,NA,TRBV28,TGTGCCAGCAGTTCCCAGGACACTGAAGCTTTCTTT,CASSSQDTEAFF
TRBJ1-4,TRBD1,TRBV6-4,TGTGCCAGCCGAAAGGCCTATTACAGGGGACTCACAACTAATGAAAAACTGTTTTTT,CASRKAYYRGLTTNEKLFF
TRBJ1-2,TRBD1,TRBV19,TGTGCCAGCAACAGGGGAGCCAACTATGGCTACACCTTC,CASNRGANYGYTF
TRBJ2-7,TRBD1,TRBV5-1,TGCGCCAGCAGCTTGGCCGGGACAGGCGCCTACGAGCAGTACTTC,CASSLAGTGAYEQYF
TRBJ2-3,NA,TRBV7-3,TGTGCCAGCAGCGCGGGCCCCGGAGATACGCAGTATTTT,CASSAGPGDTQYF
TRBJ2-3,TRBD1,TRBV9,TGTGCCAGCAGCGAAGGACAGGGTTCGGTGGATACGCAGTATTTT,CASSEGQGSVDTQYF
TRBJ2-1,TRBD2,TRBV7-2,TGTGCCAGCAGCTCGGGACTAGCGGACAATGAGCAGTTCTTC,CASSSGLADNEQFF
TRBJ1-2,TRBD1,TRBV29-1,TGCAGCGTTGAAGATGTAGGGACAGCTGGCTACACCTTC,CSVEDVGTAGYTF
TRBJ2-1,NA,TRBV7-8,TGTGCCAGCAGCTTAGCGGAGCCCGGGCAGTTCTTC,CASSLAEPGQFF
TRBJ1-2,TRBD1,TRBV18,TGTGCCAGCTCAATTACCCCGCCGGGACAGACATATGGCTACACCTTC,CASSITPPGQTYGYTF
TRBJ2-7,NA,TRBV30,TGTGCCTGGAGTTTACATAGGAGCTCCTACGAGCAGTACTTC,CAWSLHRSSYEQYF
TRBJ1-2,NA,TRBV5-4,TGTGCCAGCAGTTCCAGGGTTAACTATGGCTACACCTTC,CASSSRVNYGYTF
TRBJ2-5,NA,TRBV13,TGTGCCAGCAGACCCCAGACGGGTAAAGAGACCCAGTACTTC,CASRPQTGKETQYF
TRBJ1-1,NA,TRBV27,TGTGCCAGCAAAAAGGGAGGGACTGAAGCTTTCTTT,CASKKGGTEAFF
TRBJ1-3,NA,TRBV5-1,TGCGCCAGCAGCTTGGATCAGCTGACAGCTGGAAACACCATATATTTT,CASSLDQLTAGNTIYF
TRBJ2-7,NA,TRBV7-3,TGTGCCAGCAGCTTACTAGGGGGTCCCTACGAGCAGTACTTC,CASSLLGGPYEQYF
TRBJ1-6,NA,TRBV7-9,TGTGCCAGCAGCCTAAGTCATTCAAGCTCCTATAATTCACCCCTCCACTTT,CASSLSHSSSYNSPLHF
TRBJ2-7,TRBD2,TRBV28,TGTGCCAGCAGTTTTAGCCTAGCGGCACGTTCCTACGAGCAGTACTTC,CASSFSLAARSYEQYF
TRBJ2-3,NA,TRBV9,TGTGCCAGCAGCGCCAGTGTTCCAGATACGCAGTATTTT,CASSASVPDTQYF
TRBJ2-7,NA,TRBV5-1,TGCGCCAGCAGCCCGGGGGTAGCCTACGAGCAGTACTTC,CASSPGVAYEQYF
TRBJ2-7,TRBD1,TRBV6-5,TGTGCCAGCAGTCCCGGGACAGGGTCCCACGAGCAGTACTTC,CASSPGTGSHEQYF
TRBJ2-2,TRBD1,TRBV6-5,TGTGCCAGCAGTTACCGCGAAACAGGGGGCACCGGGGAGCTGTTTTTT,CASSYRETGGTGELFF
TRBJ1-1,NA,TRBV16,TGTGCCAGCAGCCCCGGAGGCTGGACTGAAGCTTTCTTT,CASSPGGWTEAFF
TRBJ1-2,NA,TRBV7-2,TGTGCCAGCAGCTTAGATCAAATTAGGGGCTATGGCTACACCTTC,CASSLDQIRGYGYTF
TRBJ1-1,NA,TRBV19,TGTGCCAGTAGTATTCTTTCAGGGGTCATGAACACTGAAGCTTTCTTT,CASSILSGVMNTEAFF
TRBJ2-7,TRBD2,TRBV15,TGTGCCACCAGCCGAGGACTAGCGCGGGAGCAGTACTTC,CATSRGLAREQYF
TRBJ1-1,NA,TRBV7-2,TGTGCCAGCAGCTTTTACGGGAACACTGAAGCTTTCTTT,CASSFYGNTEAFF
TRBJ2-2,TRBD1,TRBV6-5,TGTGCCAGCGAGGCTTGGACAGGGGGGTCCGGGGAGCTGTTTTTT,CASEAWTGGSGELFF
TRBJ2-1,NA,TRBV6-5,TGTGCCAGCAGCCCGGGGTGGGGCAATGAGCAGTTCTTC,CASSPGWGNEQFF
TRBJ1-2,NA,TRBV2,TGTGCCAGCAGTGCGGGGTTGGAATATGGCTACACCTTC,CASSAGLEYGYTF
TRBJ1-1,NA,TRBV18,TGTGCCAGCTCATTTGACAAACAGAACACTGAAGCTTTCTTT,CASSFDKQNTEAFF
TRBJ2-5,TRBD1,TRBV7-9,TGTGCCAGCAGCCTCATACCGGGACAGCAAGAGACCCAGTACTTC,CASSLIPGQQETQYF